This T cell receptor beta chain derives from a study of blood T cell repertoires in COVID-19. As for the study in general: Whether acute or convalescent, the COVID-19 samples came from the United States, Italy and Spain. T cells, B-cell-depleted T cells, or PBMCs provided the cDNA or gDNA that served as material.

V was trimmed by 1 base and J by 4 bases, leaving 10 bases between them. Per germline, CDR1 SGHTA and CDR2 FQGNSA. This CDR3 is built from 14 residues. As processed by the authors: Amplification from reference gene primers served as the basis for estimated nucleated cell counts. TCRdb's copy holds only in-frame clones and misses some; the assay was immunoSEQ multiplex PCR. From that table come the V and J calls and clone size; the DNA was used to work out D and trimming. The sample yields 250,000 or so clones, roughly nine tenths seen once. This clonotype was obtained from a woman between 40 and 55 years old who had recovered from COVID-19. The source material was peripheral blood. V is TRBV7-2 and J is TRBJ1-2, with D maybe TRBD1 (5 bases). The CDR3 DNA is TGTGCCAGCAGCTTAGGCCAGGGCTCCTATGGCTACACCTTC. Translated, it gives CASSLGQGSYGYTF. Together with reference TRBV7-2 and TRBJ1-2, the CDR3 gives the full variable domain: GAGVSQSPSNKVTEKGKDVELRCDPISGHTALYWYRQSLGQGLEFLIYFQGNSAPDKSGLPSDRFSAERTGGSVSTLTIQRTQQEDSAVYLCASSLGQGSYGYTFGSGTRLTVV.